The 3 T cell receptor beta chains presented below share a single source sample, sequenced in a study of breast tumors, draining lymph nodes, adjacent tissues. TCRdb independently ran MiXCR on the multiplex PCR reads; one entry per CDR3 protein. Among roughly 130,000 distinct CDR3 sequences listed, about 20% were seen once. Axillary draining lymph nodes of breast cancer patients supplied the node samples. The source material was axillary lymph node tissue. Receptors originate from a female donor with breast cancer. Some clones in this sample may be carry-over from other donors' samples.

The chain joins TRBV20-1 to TRBJ1-1; D remains unclear. Trimming pared 3 bases from V and 2 bases from J, leaving 16 bases between. The germline V gene encodes CDR1 DFQATT and CDR2 SNEGSKA (reference sequence). This CDR3 is 15 amino acids long. CDR3: CSARMMRVTNTEAFF. The CDR3 bases are TGCAGTGCTAGGATGATGAGGGTAACCAACACTGAAGCTTTCTTT.

Details on this clonotype: A single base separates this from a much larger clone, so it may be a read error. This sequence joins TRBV2 and TRBJ1-4; no clear D gene. CDR3 length: 13 residues. Germline V gene lookup returns CDR1 SNHLY and CDR2 FYNNEI. The CDR3, as DNA: TGTGCCAGCAGTGAAGGCCCAGCGGAAAAACTGTCTTTT. It codes for CASSEGPAEKLSF.

The table lists this clonotype with many counts. This chain connects TRBV7-3 to TRBJ2-2; 11 positions agree with TRBD1. CDR1 is SGHTA, CDR2 FQGTGA, per germline. The J segment lost 7 bases and the V segment lost 0 bases, leaving 7 bases of the junction unmatched. The CDR3 is made up of 17 amino acids. CDR3 in amino acids: CASSLTGGQGAGGELFF. The CDR3, as DNA: TGTGCCAGCAGCTTAACCGGAGGACAGGGGGCGGGCGGGGAGCTGTTTTTT.